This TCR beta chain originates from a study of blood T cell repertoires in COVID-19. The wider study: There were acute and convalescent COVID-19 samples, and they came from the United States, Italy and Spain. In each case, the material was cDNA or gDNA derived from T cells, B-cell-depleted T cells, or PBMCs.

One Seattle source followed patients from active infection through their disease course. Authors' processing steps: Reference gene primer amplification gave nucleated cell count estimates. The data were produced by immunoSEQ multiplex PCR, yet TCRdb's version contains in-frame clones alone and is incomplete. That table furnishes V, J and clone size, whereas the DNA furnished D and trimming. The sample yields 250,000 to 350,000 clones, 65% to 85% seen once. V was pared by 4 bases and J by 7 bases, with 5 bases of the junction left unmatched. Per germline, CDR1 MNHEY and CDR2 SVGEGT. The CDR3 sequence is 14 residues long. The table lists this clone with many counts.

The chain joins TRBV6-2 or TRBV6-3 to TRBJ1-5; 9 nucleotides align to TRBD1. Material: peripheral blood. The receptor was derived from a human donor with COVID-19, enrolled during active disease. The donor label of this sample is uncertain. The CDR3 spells CASSSGTGLQPQHF. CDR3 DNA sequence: TGTGCCAGCAGTTCCGGGACAGGGCTCCAGCCCCAGCATTTT.